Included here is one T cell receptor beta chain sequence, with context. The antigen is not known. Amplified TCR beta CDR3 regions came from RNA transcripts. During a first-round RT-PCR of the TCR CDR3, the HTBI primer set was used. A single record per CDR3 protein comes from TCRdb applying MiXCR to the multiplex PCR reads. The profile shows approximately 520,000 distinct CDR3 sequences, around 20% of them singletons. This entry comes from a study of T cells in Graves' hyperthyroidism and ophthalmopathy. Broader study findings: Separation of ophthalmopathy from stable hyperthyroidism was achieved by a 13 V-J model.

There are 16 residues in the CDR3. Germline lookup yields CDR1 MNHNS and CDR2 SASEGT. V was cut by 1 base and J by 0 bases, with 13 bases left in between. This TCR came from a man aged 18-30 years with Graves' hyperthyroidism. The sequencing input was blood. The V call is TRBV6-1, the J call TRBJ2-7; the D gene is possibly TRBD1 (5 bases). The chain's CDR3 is CASSEDLDGASYEQYF. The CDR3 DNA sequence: TGTGCCAGCAGTGAAGATCTAGATGGGGCCTCCTACGAGCAGTACTTC.